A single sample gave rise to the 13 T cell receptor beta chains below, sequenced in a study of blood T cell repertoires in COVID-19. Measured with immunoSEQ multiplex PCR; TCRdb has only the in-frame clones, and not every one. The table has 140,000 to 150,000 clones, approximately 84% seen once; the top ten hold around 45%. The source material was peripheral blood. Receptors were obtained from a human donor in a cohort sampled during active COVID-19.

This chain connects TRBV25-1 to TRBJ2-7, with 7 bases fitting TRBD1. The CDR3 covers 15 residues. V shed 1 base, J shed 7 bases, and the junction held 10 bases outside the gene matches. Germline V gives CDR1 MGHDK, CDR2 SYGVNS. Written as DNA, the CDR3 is TGTGCCAGCAGTGAATTAGTCAGGGACAGACCAGAGCAGTACGTC. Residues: CASSELVRDRPEQYV.

The CDR3 is CASARSNQPQHF. The DNA for the CDR3 is TGTGCCAGTGCGAGAAGCAATCAGCCCCAGCATTTT. The chain combines TRBV12-3 or TRBV12-4 with TRBJ1-5; the D is unclear. The CDR3 sequence is 12 residues long. V was pared by 9 bases and J by 1 base, with 7 bases between.

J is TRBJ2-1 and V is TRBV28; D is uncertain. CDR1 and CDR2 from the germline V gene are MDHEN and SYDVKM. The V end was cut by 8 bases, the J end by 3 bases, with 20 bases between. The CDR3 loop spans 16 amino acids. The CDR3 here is CASSPRVNFFYNEQFF. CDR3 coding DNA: TGTGCCAGCTCCCCCCGGGTCAATTTTTTCTACAATGAGCAGTTCTTC.

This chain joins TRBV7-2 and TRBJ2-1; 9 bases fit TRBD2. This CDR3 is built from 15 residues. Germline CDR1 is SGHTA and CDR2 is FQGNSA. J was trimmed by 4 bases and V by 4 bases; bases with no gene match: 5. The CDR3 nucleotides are TGTGCCAGCAGCTCTGCTAGCGGGATATACAATGAGCAGTTCTTC. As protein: CASSSASGIYNEQFF.

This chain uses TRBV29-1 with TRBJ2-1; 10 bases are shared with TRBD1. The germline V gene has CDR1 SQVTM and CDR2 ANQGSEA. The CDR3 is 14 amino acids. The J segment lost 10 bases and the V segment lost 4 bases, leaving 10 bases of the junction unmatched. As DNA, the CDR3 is TGCAGCGTTGTAACGACAGGGGGCTCGTTGGAGCAGTTCTTC. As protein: CSVVTTGGSLEQFF.

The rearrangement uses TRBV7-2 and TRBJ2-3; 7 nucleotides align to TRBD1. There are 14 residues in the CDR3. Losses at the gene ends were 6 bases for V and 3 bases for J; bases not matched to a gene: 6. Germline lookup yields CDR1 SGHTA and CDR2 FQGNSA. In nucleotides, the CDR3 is TGTGCCAGCAGTCCTGACAGGGCAACAGATACGCAGTATTTT. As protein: CASSPDRATDTQYF.

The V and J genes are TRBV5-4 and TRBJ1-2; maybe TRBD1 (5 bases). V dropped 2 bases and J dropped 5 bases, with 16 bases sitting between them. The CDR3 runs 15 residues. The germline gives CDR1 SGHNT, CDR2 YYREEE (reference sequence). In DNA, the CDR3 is TGTGCCAGCAGCTTAAGTAAGGGGCCTCTTTATGGCTACACCTTC. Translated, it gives CASSLSKGPLYGYTF.

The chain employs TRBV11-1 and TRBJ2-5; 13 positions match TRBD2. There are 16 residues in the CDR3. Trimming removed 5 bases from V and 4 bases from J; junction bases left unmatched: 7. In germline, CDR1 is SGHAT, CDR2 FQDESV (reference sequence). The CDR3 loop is CASSRRTSGRGETQYF. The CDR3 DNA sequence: TGTGCCAGCAGCCGAAGGACTAGCGGGAGAGGAGAGACCCAGTACTTC.

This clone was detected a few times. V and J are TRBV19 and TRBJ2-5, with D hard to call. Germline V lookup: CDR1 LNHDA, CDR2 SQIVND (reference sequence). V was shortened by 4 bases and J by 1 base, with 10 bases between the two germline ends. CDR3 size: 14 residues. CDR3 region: CASSSPGSQETQYF. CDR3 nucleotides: TGTGCCAGTAGTAGTCCCGGGTCCCAAGAGACCCAGTACTTC.

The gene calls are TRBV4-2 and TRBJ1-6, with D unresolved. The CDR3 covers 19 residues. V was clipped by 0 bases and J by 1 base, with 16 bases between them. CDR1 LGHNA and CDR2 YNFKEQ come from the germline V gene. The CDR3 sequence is CASSQEEDGGFSYNSPLHF. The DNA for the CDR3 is TGTGCCAGCAGCCAAGAAGAGGACGGAGGGTTTTCCTATAATTCACCCCTCCACTTT.

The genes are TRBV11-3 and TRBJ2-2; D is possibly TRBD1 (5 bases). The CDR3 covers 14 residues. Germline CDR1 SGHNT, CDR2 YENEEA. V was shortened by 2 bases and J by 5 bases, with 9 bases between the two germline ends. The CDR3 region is CASSLNPGTGELFF. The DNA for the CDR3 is TGTGCCAGCAGCTTAAATCCAGGGACCGGGGAGCTGTTTTTT.

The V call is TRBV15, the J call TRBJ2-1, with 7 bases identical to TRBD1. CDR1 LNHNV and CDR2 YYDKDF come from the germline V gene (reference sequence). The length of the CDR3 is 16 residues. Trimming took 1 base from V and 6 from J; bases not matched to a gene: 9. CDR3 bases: TGTGCCACCAGCAGAGCCTTAACAGGGGTCCTCAATGAGCAGTTCTTC. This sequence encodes CATSRALTGVLNEQFF.

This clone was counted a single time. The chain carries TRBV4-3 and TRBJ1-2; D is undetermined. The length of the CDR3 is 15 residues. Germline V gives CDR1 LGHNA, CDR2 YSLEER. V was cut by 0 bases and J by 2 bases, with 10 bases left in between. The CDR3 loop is CASSQDRPTNYGYTF. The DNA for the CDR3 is TGCGCCAGCAGCCAAGACAGGCCGACGAACTATGGCTACACCTTC.